The 18 T cell receptor beta chains reported below all come from one sample, sequenced in a study of blood T cell repertoires in COVID-19 (dated by TCRdb to about 2020). The receptor library was made with the immunoSEQ multiplex PCR assay. This immuneACCESS table, as held by TCRdb, lists in-frame sequences with V and J called but not all clones. Of the missing ones, under half trace to an unresolved V gene in checked studies; the others have no known cause. Across this sample there are 450,000 or so clones, with nearly 90% seen only once. Of the sample, 0.75% to 0.9% is held by the ten largest clones. Sample: peripheral blood. The receptor set was obtained from a man between 18 and 29 years old with COVID-19, enrolled during active disease.

The rearrangement joins TRBV5-1 to TRBJ2-3, with 10 nucleotides matching TRBD2. Germline loops: CDR1 SGHRS, CDR2 YFSETQ. V lost 0 bases, J lost 3 bases, and 4 bases stayed unmatched. The CDR3 has 16 amino acids. CDR3 coding DNA: TGCGCCAGCAGCTTGGACGGGACTAGCGCGACAGATACGCAGTATTTT. Its translation is CASSLDGTSATDTQYF.

The rearrangement joins TRBV15 to TRBJ2-5; D unresolved. The V and J ends lost 5 bases and 4 bases respectively, with 14 bases between them. CDR3 length: 14 amino acids. The germline V gene has CDR1 LNHNV and CDR2 YYDKDF (reference sequence). The CDR3 spells CATSSRLSPETQYF. The CDR3 DNA reads as TGTGCCACCAGCTCCCGACTGTCCCCAGAGACCCAGTACTTC.

The V gene is TRBV2, the J gene TRBJ2-7, with D perhaps matching TRBD2 (6 bases). Germline V gene sequence: CDR1 SNHLY, CDR2 FYNNEI. The CDR3 loop spans 17 amino acids. Trimming stripped 5 bases from V and 0 bases from J, with 20 bases between. In DNA form, the CDR3 reads TGTGCCAGCAGTCCCAGAGGTCTAGCGAAAAGCTCCTACGAGCAGTACTTC. This translates into CASSPRGLAKSSYEQYF.

The chain has TRBV2 and TRBJ2-1; 10 bases agree with TRBD2. This CDR3 is built from 13 residues. Trimming removed 6 bases from V and 5 bases from J; junction bases left unmatched: 1. Looked up from germline, CDR1 is SNHLY and CDR2 is FYNNEI. CDR3 nucleotide sequence: TGTGCCAGCAGGGGACTAGCGAACAATGAGCAGTTCTTC. It translates to CASRGLANNEQFF. Using reference TRBV2 and TRBJ2-1 for the parts outside the CDR3, the full variable domain is EPEVTQTPSHQVTQMGQEVILRCVPISNHLYFYWYRQILGQKVEFLVSFYNNEISEKSEIFDDQFSVERPDGSNFTLKIRSTKLEDSAMYFCASRGLANNEQFFGPGTRLTVL.

The chain joins TRBV21-1 to TRBJ2-7; the table's D call, TRBD2, has no DNA check behind it. TRBV21-1 counts as a pseudogene. The CDR3 loop spans 14 amino acids. The CDR3, as DNA: TGTGCCAGCAGGGGAACTAGCGGGAATTACGAGCAGTACTTC. Residues: CASRGTSGNYEQYF.

The CDR3 nucleotides are TGTGCCAGCAGCTACCACCCCGGAACAGGGTCTGAAGCTTTCTTT. This sequence encodes CASSYHPGTGSEAFF. V usage is TRBV7-9 and J usage is TRBJ1-1, with D maybe TRBD1 (6 bases). Germline V lookup: CDR1 SEHNR, CDR2 FQNEAQ (reference sequence). The CDR3 consists of 15 residues. V gave up 4 bases and J gave up 6 bases, with 18 bases separating them.

The chain has TRBV6-5 and TRBJ2-3, with D tentatively TRBD1 (5 bases). The germline V gene has CDR1 MNHEY and CDR2 SVGAGI. The CDR3 runs to 12 residues. V was pared by 6 bases and J by 7 bases, with 11 bases between. In nucleotides, the CDR3 is TGTGCCAGCAGGGGGCTTCGGTATACGCAGTATTTT. Amino acid sequence: CASRGLRYTQYF.

The chain is built from TRBV11-3 and TRBJ1-4; the D gene is possibly TRBD1 (5 bases). The CDR3 is made up of 16 amino acids. The ends were cut back, 1 base at V and 8 bases at J, with 17 bases in the middle. Germline-derived CDR1 and CDR2 are SGHNT and YENEEA. This chain's CDR3 is CASSLGLRQGGEKLFF. The CDR3, as DNA: TGTGCCAGCAGCTTAGGGTTGAGGCAGGGCGGCGAAAAACTGTTTTTT.

The sample holds a few counts of this clone. V is TRBV6-5 and J is TRBJ1-5; D not resolved. There are 14 residues in the CDR3. Germline V gene data show CDR1 as MNHEY and CDR2 as SVGAGI. V shed 6 bases and J shed 0 bases, with 9 bases lying between them. In DNA, the CDR3 is TGTGCCAGCAGCCTGGGCGATAGCAATCAGCCCCAGCATTTT. This codes for CASSLGDSNQPQHF.

The J gene is TRBJ2-5, the V gene TRBV2, with 12 bases matching TRBD2. Trimming took 9 bases from V and 5 from J; bases not matched to a gene: 4. Germline V lookup: CDR1 SNHLY, CDR2 FYNNEI. CDR3 length: 13 residues. The CDR3 DNA is TGTGCCAGATCTAGCGGGGGGGCTGAGACCCAGTACTTC. The encoded protein is CARSSGGAETQYF.

CDR3 residues: CASSYRDNTDTQYF. The CDR3 bases are TGTGCCAGCAGCTACCGGGACAACACAGATACGCAGTATTTT. The chain links TRBV7-9 to TRBJ2-3; D possibly corresponds to TRBD1 (6 bases). Germline V gene lookup returns CDR1 SEHNR and CDR2 FQNEAQ (reference sequence). Trimming shortened V by 4 bases and J by 2 bases, and 10 bases separated the two germline ends. This CDR3 is 14 amino acids long.

The V call is TRBV5-1, the J call TRBJ1-2; perhaps TRBD1 as D (6 bases). This CDR3 spans 14 amino acids. The V and J ends lost 1 base and 8 bases respectively, with 15 bases between them. The germline gives CDR1 SGHRS, CDR2 YFSETQ. The CDR3 reads CASSLIGGAEGYTF. The CDR3 bases are TGCGCCAGCAGCTTGATAGGGGGGGCTGAAGGCTACACCTTC.

The chain has TRBV3-1 (or the pseudogene TRBV3-2) and TRBJ2-5; D possibly corresponds to TRBD2 (6 bases). The germline V gene has CDR1 LGHDT and CDR2 YNNKEL (reference sequence). V lost 5 bases to trimming and J lost 5 bases, with 21 bases between them. CDR3 length equals 16 residues. The CDR3 loop reads CASSEPSFGGTETQYF. The CDR3, as DNA: TGTGCCAGCAGCGAACCTTCCTTCGGGGGTACGGAGACCCAGTACTTC.

This chain joins TRBV3-1 (or the pseudogene TRBV3-2) and TRBJ2-2; TRBD2 matches at 11 bases. The V segment lost 1 base and the J segment 6 bases; nucleotides outside the gene matches: 7. Germline V gene lookup returns CDR1 LGHDT and CDR2 YNNKEL (reference sequence). This CDR3 region has 17 residues. CDR3 in DNA: TGTGCCAGCAGCCAAGGCCTAGCGGGAGGTTTCGCCGGGGAGCTGTTTTTT. Encoded protein: CASSQGLAGGFAGELFF.

This rearrangement joins TRBV13 to TRBJ2-7; D is possibly TRBD1 (5 bases). CDR1 is PRHDT, CDR2 FYEKMQ, per germline (reference sequence). Trimming pared 0 bases from V and 2 bases from J, leaving 11 bases between. The CDR3 is made up of 15 amino acids. The DNA for the CDR3 is TGTGCCAGCAGCTTAGGTAAGGGGCCTCCCTACGAGCAGTACTTC. This sequence encodes CASSLGKGPPYEQYF.

J is TRBJ1-3 and V is TRBV10-3; D remains unclear. V dropped 0 bases and J dropped 0 bases, with 3 bases sitting between them. Germline CDR1 ENHRY, CDR2 SYGVKD. This CDR3 has 14 residues. The CDR3, as DNA: TGTGCCATCAGTGAGTCTAGCTCTGGAAACACCATATATTTT. Amino acid sequence: CAISESSSGNTIYF.

The CDR3 protein is CASSNNVTNEQFF. CDR3 sequence (DNA): TGTGCCAGCAGCAACAACGTTACAAATGAGCAGTTCTTC. The rearrangement uses TRBV14 and TRBJ2-1; D unresolved. The germline CDR1 and CDR2 sequences are SGHDN and FVKESK. The CDR3 consists of 13 residues. V dropped 5 bases and J dropped 7 bases, with 12 bases sitting between them.

The chain is built from TRBV6-5 and TRBJ2-7, with a tentative D call TRBD2 (6 bases). Germline CDR1 reads MNHEY; CDR2 reads SVGAGI. Trimming took 2 bases from V and 7 from J, leaving 15 bases between them. The CDR3 has 14 amino acids. The CDR3 region is CASSYDSAGREQYF. The CDR3 DNA sequence: TGTGCCAGCAGTTACGATTCCGCGGGGAGAGAGCAGTACTTC.